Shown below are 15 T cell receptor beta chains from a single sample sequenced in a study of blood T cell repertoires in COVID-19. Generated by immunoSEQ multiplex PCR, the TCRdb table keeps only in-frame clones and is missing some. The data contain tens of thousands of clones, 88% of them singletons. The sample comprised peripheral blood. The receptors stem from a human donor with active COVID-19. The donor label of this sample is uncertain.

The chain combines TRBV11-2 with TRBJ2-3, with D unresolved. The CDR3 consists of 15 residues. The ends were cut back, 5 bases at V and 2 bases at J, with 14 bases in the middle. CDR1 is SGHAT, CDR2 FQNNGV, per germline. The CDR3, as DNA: TGTGCCAGCAGCCACACCAGGCGCTACACAGATACGCAGTATTTT. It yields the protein CASSHTRRYTDTQYF.

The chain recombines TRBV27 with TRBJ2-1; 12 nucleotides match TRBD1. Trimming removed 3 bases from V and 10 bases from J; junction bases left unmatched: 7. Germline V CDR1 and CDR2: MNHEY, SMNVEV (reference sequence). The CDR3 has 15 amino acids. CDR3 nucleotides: TGTGCCAGCAGTTTCGCGGGACAGGGGGCTGGGGAGCAGTTCTTC. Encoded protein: CASSFAGQGAGEQFF.

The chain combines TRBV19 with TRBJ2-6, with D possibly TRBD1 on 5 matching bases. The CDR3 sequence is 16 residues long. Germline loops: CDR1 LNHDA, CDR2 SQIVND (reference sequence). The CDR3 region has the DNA TGTACCAACCCCGAGACAGCCCTCTCTGGGGCCAACGTCCTGACTTTC. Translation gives CTNPETALSGANVLTF.

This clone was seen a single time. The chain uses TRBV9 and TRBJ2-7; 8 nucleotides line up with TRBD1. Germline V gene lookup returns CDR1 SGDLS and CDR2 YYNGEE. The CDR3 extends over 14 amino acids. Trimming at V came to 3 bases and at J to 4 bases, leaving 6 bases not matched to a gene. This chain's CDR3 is CASSATGASYEQYF. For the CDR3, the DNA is TGTGCCAGCAGCGCGACAGGGGCGTCGTACGAGCAGTACTTC.

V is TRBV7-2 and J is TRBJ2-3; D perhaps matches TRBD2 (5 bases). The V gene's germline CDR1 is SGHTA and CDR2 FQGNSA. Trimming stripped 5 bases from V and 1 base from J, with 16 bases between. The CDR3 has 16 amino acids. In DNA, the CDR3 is TGTGCCAGCAGCCGCCCCTTAGCGATGGGCACAGATACGCAGTATTTT. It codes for CASSRPLAMGTDTQYF.

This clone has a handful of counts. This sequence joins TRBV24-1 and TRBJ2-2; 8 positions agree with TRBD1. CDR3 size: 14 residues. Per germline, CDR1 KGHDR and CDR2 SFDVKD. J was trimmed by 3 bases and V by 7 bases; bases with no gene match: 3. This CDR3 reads CATRETGDTGELFF. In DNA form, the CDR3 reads TGTGCCACCAGGGAGACAGGGGACACCGGGGAGCTGTTTTTT.

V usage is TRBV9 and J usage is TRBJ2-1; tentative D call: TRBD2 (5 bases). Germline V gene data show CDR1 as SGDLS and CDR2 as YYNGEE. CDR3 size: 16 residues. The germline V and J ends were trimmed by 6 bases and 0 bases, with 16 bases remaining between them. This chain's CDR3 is CASTPHLAPSYNEQFF. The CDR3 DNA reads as TGTGCCAGCACCCCACACCTAGCCCCCTCCTACAATGAGCAGTTCTTC.

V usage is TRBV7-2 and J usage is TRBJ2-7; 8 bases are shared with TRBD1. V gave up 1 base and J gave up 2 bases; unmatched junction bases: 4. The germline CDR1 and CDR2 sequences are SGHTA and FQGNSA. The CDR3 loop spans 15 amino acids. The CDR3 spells CASSLGAGGPYEQYF. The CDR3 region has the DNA TGTGCCAGCAGCTTAGGTGCAGGGGGCCCCTACGAGCAGTACTTC.

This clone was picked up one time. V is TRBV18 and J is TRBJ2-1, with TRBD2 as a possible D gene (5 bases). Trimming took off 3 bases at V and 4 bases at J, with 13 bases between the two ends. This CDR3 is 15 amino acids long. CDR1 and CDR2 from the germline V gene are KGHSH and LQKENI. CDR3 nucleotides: TGTGCCAGCTCACCGAGCGGTACAGAGTACAATGAGCAGTTCTTC. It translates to CASSPSGTEYNEQFF. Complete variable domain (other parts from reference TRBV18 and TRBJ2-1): NAGVMQNPRHLVRRRGQEARLRCSPMKGHSHVYWYRQLPEEGLKFMVYLQKENIIDESGMPKERFSAEFPKEGPSILRIQQVVRGDSAAYFCASSPSGTEYNEQFFGPGTRLTVL.

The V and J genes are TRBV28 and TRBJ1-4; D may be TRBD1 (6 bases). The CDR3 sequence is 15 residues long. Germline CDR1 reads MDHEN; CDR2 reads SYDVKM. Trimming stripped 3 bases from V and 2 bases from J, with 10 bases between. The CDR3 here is CASSFLTGTNEKLFF. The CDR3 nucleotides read TGTGCCAGCAGTTTCCTGACAGGCACTAATGAAAAACTGTTTTTT.

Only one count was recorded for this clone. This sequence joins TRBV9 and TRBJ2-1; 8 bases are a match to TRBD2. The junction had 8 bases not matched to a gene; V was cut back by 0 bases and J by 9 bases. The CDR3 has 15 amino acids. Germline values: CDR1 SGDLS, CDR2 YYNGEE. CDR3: CASSVDGGAVPEQFF. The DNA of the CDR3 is TGTGCCAGCAGCGTAGACGGGGGGGCCGTGCCTGAGCAGTTCTTC.

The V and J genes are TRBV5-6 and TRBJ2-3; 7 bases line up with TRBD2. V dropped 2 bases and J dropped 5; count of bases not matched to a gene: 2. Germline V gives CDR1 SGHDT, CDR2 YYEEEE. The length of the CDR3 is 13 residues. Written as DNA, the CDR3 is TGTGCCAGCAGCTTAGGGAGGGTAGATACGCAGTATTTT. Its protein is CASSLGRVDTQYF.

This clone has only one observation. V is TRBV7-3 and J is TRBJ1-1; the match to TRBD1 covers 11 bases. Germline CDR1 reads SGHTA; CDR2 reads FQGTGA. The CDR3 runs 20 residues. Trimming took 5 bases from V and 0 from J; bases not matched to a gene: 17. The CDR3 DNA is TGTGCCAGCAGCCCCAAAGGGGGACAGGGGGGACTTCGAATGAACACTGAAGCTTTCTTT. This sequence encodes CASSPKGGQGGLRMNTEAFF.

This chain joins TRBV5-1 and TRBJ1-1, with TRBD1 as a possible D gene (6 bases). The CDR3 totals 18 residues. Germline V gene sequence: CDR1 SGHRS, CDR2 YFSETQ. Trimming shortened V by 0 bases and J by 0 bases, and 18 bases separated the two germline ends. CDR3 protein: CASSLASQGRIMNTEAFF. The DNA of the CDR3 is TGCGCCAGCAGCTTGGCGTCTCAGGGGCGCATAATGAACACTGAAGCTTTCTTT.

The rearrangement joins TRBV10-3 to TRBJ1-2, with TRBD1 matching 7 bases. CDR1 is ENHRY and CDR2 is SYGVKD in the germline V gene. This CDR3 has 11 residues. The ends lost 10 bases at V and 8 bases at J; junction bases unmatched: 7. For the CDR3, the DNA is TGTGCCACCACACAGGGGTGGGGCTACACCTTC. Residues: CATTQGWGYTF.